This T cell receptor beta chain was observed in a study of human T cells and chemical hapten exposure. The CDR3 consists of 15 residues. CDR1 and CDR2 from the germline V gene are DFQATT and SNEGSKA (reference sequence). V dropped 0 bases and J dropped 4 bases, with 14 bases sitting between them. The sample's time point: pre-sensitization, week 0. Stated treatment: therapeutic diphenylcyclopropenone sensitization with weekly scalp DPC. TCRdb recomputed calls from the RACE reads with MiXCR, one row per CDR3 protein. The table records tens of thousands of distinct CDR3 sequences, about 7% of them present only once. This clonotype was found many times.

The source was whole blood, collected in connection with sensitization to the hapten diphenylcyclopropenone (DPC). This TCR was sampled from a woman aged 30 to 39 with alopecia areata. Some clones in this sample may be carry-over from other donors' samples. The chain joins TRBV20-1 to TRBJ2-3; D remains unclear. The CDR3 region is CSARDLWASPDTQYF. Here the CDR3 DNA reads TGCAGTGCTAGAGATTTGTGGGCGTCCCCAGATACGCAGTATTTT.